Listed below are T cell receptor beta chains from one sample, sequenced in a study of memory CD4+ T cells and cytomegalovirus serostatus. Clones were read by immunoSEQ multiplex PCR, and TCRdb kept only the in-frame ones, dropping some. In the table there are about 52,000 clones, more than 70% of which are singletons. Material: memory CD4+ T cells from blood. These receptors were collected from an adult in good health and CMV-seropositive. CDR3s include the opening cysteine and the closing phenylalanine or tryptophan. The D gene is left open where the match is weak. A clone size is listed for some rows: how often the clone was seen (once, few, many), or a class if it is expanded.

cdr3_nt cdr3_aa v_call cdr3_length clone_size j_call d_call
TGTGCCAGCAGCCTAAAGGGGTCTGGGGCCAACGTCCTGACTTTC CASSLKGSGANVLTF TRBV7-3 15 . TRBJ2-6 .
TGTGCCAGCTCACCACGGGTCGGACTGACTAACTATGGCTACACCTTC CASSPRVGLTNYGYTF TRBV18 16 . TRBJ1-2 .
TGTGCCAGTAGTATCGAAGATCAGCCCCAGCATTTT CASSIEDQPQHF TRBV19 12 . TRBJ1-5 .
TGTGCCAGCAGTGGAAGGGGGGGGTCACTCTCACCCCTCCACTTT CASSGRGGSLSPLHF TRBV6-1 15 . TRBJ1-6 .
TGTGCCAGCACCATAAATGTCGAGCTGAACACCGGGGAGCTGTTTTTT CASTINVELNTGELFF TRBV21-1 16 . TRBJ2-2 .
TGTGCCAGCAGCCCGCTAGCGGGAGGGGTGGAGACCCAGTACTTC CASSPLAGGVETQYF TRBV7-6 15 . TRBJ2-5 TRBD2
TGTGCCAGCTCACCACAGGTCGGGGAGACCCAGTACTTC CASSPQVGETQYF TRBV18 13 . TRBJ2-5 .
TGTGCCAGCAGCTTAGGATCCGGTACCGATACGCAGTATTTT CASSLGSGTDTQYF TRBV11-3 14 . TRBJ2-3 .
TGTGCCAGCAGTAGGTGGGACAGGACCTACGAGCAGTACTTC CASSRWDRTYEQYF TRBV2 14 . TRBJ2-7 TRBD1
TGTGCCAGCAGTGAAGGGCAGGGACTTTCACCCCTCCACTTT CASSEGQGLSPLHF TRBV2 14 few TRBJ1-6 .
TGTGCCAGCAGTTTTGGCAGCTCCTACGAGCAGTACTTC CASSFGSSYEQYF TRBV28 13 . TRBJ2-7 .
TGTGCCAGCAGCGTAGGTTTAGATAATTCACCCCTCCACTTT CASSVGLDNSPLHF TRBV9 14 medium-sized TRBJ1-6 .
TGTGCCAGCAGCGCCCACCGGGCTTCTGGAAACACCATATATTTT CASSAHRASGNTIYF TRBV11-2 15 . TRBJ1-3 .
TGTGCCAGCAGGCCTCACGGGAGCACTGAAGCTTTCTTT CASRPHGSTEAFF TRBV19 13 . TRBJ1-1 .
TGTGCCAGCAGTGTACAGGGGTACACTGAAGCTTTCTTT CASSVQGYTEAFF TRBV25-1 13 . TRBJ1-1 TRBD1
TGTGCCTGGAGTAGGGCGGGGGGCACAGATACGCAGTATTTT CAWSRAGGTDTQYF TRBV30 14 . TRBJ2-3 TRBD2
TGCGCCAGCAAGGACGTTAGCAATCAGCCCCAGCATTTT CASKDVSNQPQHF TRBV10-2 13 . TRBJ1-5 .
TGTGCCAGCAGCTTGGAGACAGGTTTCAACACTGAAGCTTTCTTT CASSLETGFNTEAFF TRBV5-4 15 . TRBJ1-1 .
TGTGCCAGCAGCCAAGATAAGTCGGGCTACACCTTC CASSQDKSGYTF TRBV4-2 12 . TRBJ1-2 .
TGTGCCAGCAGCGTAGAAGGGACAGGGGTTGGGCCCCAGCATTTT CASSVEGTGVGPQHF TRBV9 15 once TRBJ1-5 TRBD1
TGCAGCGTTGGGGGACAGGCTGATGGCTACACCTTC CSVGGQADGYTF TRBV29-1 12 few TRBJ1-2 TRBD1
TGTGCCAGCAGTAGGGACAGTTCACCTTTGGAGTACTTC CASSRDSSPLEYF TRBV2 13 . TRBJ2-7 TRBD1
TGTGCCAGCAGCCCGGGGGGGGACACAGATACGCAGTATTTT CASSPGGDTDTQYF TRBV7-9 14 . TRBJ2-3 TRBD2
TGTGCCAGTAGTATCGGGGGGCGAGTTGAAAAACTGTTTTTT CASSIGGRVEKLFF TRBV19 14 . TRBJ1-4 .
TGTGCCAGCTCACCACGCGACAGCGGCGGCAATCAGCCCCAGCATTTT CASSPRDSGGNQPQHF TRBV18 16 few TRBJ1-5 .
TGTGCCAGCAGTGAAGGCGACAGCTATGGGGGCTACACCTTC CASSEGDSYGGYTF TRBV6-1 14 . TRBJ1-2 .
TGTGCCAGCAGTTTGAGCAGGGCTAATGAAAAACTGTTTTTT CASSLSRANEKLFF TRBV27 14 . TRBJ1-4 .
TGTGCCAGCAGTACTAGCAGTAGGGAGACCCAGTACTTC CASSTSSRETQYF TRBV19 13 . TRBJ2-5 .
TGCAGCGTTGACAGTGGGGATACGCAGTATTTT CSVDSGDTQYF TRBV29-1 11 . TRBJ2-3 .
TGTGCCAGCAAGACGCAGGGAGGCCCCAATGAGCAGTTCTTC CASKTQGGPNEQFF TRBV2 14 few TRBJ2-1 .
TGTGCCTGGAGGTCAGGCACGAACTATGGCTACACCTTC CAWRSGTNYGYTF TRBV30 13 . TRBJ1-2 .
TGTGCCTGGAGTCCGGTGAACACTGAAGCTTTCTTT CAWSPVNTEAFF TRBV30 12 once TRBJ1-1 .
TGTGCCAGCAGAATTGACAGGGCCTCCTACAATGAGCAGTTCTTC CASRIDRASYNEQFF TRBV27 15 . TRBJ2-1 TRBD1
TGTGCCAGCAGCACACACCAGGGATACGAGCAGTACTTC CASSTHQGYEQYF TRBV7-2 13 few TRBJ2-7 .
TGCGCCAGCAGCTCCCCCCCGAGGGATGGCTACACCTTC CASSSPPRDGYTF TRBV5-1 13 . TRBJ1-2 .
TGTGCCAGCAGCTTAACCCAAGACAGTTACGAGCAGTACTTC CASSLTQDSYEQYF TRBV7-9 14 . TRBJ2-7 .
TGTGCCAGCAAAGGGTCAACGTGGAACACTGAAGCTTTCTTT CASKGSTWNTEAFF TRBV6-5 14 . TRBJ1-1 .
TGTGCCAGCAGCCCCCTATCGGGGGGGCAAGAGACCCAGTACTTC CASSPLSGGQETQYF TRBV7-2 15 . TRBJ2-5 TRBD2
TGTGCCAGCAGCCAGGACAGGGCCGTGGACTACACCTTC CASSQDRAVDYTF TRBV5-6 13 . TRBJ1-2 TRBD1